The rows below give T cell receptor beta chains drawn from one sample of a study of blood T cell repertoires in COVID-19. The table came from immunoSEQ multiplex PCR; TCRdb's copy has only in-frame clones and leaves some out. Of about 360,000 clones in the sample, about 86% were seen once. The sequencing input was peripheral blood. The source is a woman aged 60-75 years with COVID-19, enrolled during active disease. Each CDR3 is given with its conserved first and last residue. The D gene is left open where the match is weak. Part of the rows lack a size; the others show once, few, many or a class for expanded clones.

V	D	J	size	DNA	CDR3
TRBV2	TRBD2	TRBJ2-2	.	TGTGCCAGCCGACTAGCGGGGGGAGGCACCGGGGAGCTGTTTTTT	CASRLAGGGTGELFF
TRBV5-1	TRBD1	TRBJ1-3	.	TGCGCCAGCAGCTTGACGACAGGGCTTGGAAACACCATATATTTT	CASSLTTGLGNTIYF
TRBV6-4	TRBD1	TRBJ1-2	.	TGTGCCAGCAGCCCGGGACAGAACTATGGCTACACCTTC	CASSPGQNYGYTF
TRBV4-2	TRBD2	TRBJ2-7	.	TGTGCCAGCAGCCAGGCTAGCGGGGGGGCCTACGAGCAGTACTTC	CASSQASGGAYEQYF
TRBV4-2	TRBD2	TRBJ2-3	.	TGTGCCAGCAGGACTAGCGGGGCCACAGATACGCAGTATTTT	CASRTSGATDTQYF
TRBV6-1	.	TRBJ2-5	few	TGTGCCAGCAGTGAAGCGGGGCCGAGAGAGACCCAGTACTTC	CASSEAGPRETQYF
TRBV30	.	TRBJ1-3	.	TGTGCCTGGAGCCAAGGACTTTCCGGAAACACCATATATTTT	CAWSQGLSGNTIYF
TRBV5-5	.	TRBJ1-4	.	TGTGCCAGCAGCTTTGGCCAGGGCCTTTCAACTAATGAAAAACTGTTTTTT	CASSFGQGLSTNEKLFF
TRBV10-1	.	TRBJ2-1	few	TGCGCCAGCAGTGAGTCTGGTAGGGGGACAAGATACAATGAGCAGTTCTTC	CASSESGRGTRYNEQFF
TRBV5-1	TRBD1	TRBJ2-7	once	TGCGCCAGCAGCGGACAGGGTTCCTACGAGCAGTACTTC	CASSGQGSYEQYF
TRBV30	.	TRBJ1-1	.	TGTGCCTGGGGTAGCGGCAACATGAACACTGAAGCTTTCTTT	CAWGSGNMNTEAFF
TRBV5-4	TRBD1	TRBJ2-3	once	TGTGCCAGCAGCACTCGGACAGGGGGCACAGATACGCAGTATTTT	CASSTRTGGTDTQYF
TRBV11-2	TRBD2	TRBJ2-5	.	TGTGCCAGCAGCATCAGAACAACTAGCGGATCTCCGGTGGCCCAGTACTTC	CASSIRTTSGSPVAQYF
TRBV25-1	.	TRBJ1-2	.	TGTGCCAGCAGTGATGTCGTGGGGTCGGGACTTGGCTACACCTTC	CASSDVVGSGLGYTF
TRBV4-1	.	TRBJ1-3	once	TGCGCCAGCAGCCAAGATATAGGGGGATCTGGAAACACCATATATTTT	CASSQDIGGSGNTIYF
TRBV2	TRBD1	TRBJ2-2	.	TGTGCCAGCAGTGAACAGGGGGTCGGGGAGCTGTTTTTT	CASSEQGVGELFF
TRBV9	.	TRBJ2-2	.	TGTGCCAGCAGCGTATACGGGACCGGGGAGCTGTTTTTT	CASSVYGTGELFF
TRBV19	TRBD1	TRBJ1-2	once	TGTGCCAGTAGTATGACAGGGGGCAGTGGCTACACCTTC	CASSMTGGSGYTF
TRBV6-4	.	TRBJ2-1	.	TGTGCCAGCAGTGACCCAGGGTCCCTCAATGAGCAGTTCTTC	CASSDPGSLNEQFF
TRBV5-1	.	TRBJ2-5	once	TGCGCCAGCAGCTTGGTCGAGGGCCTGGAGACCCAGTACTTC	CASSLVEGLETQYF
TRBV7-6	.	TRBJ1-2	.	TGTGCCAGCAGCTTAGATGTACCCGAGAGGAGTCATGGCTACACCTTC	CASSLDVPERSHGYTF
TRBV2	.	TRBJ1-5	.	TGTGCCAGCAGCTCTACGGTCAATCAGCCCCAGCATTTT	CASSSTVNQPQHF
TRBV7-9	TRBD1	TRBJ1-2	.	TGTGCCAGCAGCTCTTACTCCGGGACAGACTATGGCTACACCTTC	CASSSYSGTDYGYTF
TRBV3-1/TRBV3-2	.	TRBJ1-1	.	TGTGCCAGCAGCCAAGATTGGAGGGAGTCCGAAGCTTTCTTT	CASSQDWRESEAFF
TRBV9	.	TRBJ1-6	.	TGTGCCTCAACCCAAGGCTTACAGGGTGATAATTCACCCCTCCACTTT	CASTQGLQGDNSPLHF
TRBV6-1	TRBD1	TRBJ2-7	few	TGTGCCAGCAGTGATCGACAGGGTATAGCCTACGAGCAGTACTTC	CASSDRQGIAYEQYF
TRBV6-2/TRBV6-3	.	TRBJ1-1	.	TGTGCCAGCAGCTTTTTCAGGGTCGCCACTGAAGCTTTCTTT	CASSFFRVATEAFF
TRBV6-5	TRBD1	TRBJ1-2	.	TGTGCCAGCAGTAAGGGACAGTACGATTATGGCTACACCTTC	CASSKGQYDYGYTF
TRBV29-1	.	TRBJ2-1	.	TGCAGCGCCAAGTCCAGCGAAGGATCCTACAATGAGCAGTTCTTC	CSAKSSEGSYNEQFF
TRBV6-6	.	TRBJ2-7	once	TGTGCCAGCAGGCAGGGACAACAGATCGAGCAGTACTTC	CASRQGQQIEQYF
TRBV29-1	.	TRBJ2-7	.	TGCAGCGTTGAAGATCGGGGGGCCTCTTCCTACGAGCAGTACTTC	CSVEDRGASSYEQYF
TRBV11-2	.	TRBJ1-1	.	TGTGCCAGCAGCTTCGGGAACACTGAAGCTTTCTTT	CASSFGNTEAFF
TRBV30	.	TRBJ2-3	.	TGTGCCTGGAAGGAGGGGCCTGTCACAGATACGCAGTATTTT	CAWKEGPVTDTQYF
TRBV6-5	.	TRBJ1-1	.	TGTGCCAGCAGCCTGGACACCCAAGCTTTCTTT	CASSLDTQAFF
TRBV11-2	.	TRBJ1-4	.	TGTGCCAGCAGCTCAGGGACAACTAATGAAAAACTGTTTTTT	CASSSGTTNEKLFF
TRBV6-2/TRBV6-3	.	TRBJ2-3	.	TGTGCCAGCAGTTACACCTACACAGATACGCAGTATTTT	CASSYTYTDTQYF
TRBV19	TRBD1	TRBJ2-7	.	TGTGCCAGTAGTAAACTAGGACAGGGACCCTACGAGCAGTACTTC	CASSKLGQGPYEQYF
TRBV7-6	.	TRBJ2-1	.	TGTGCCAGCAGCCGAAATCAAATACGGGATGAGCAGTTCTTC	CASSRNQIRDEQFF
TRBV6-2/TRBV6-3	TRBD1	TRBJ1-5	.	TGTGCCAGCAGTTCCTACAGGGGTGAAGGCAATCAGCCCCAGCATTTT	CASSSYRGEGNQPQHF
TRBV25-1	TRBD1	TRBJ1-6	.	TGTGCCAGCAGTGTCTCCCCGGGACAGAATTCACCCCTCCACTTT	CASSVSPGQNSPLHF